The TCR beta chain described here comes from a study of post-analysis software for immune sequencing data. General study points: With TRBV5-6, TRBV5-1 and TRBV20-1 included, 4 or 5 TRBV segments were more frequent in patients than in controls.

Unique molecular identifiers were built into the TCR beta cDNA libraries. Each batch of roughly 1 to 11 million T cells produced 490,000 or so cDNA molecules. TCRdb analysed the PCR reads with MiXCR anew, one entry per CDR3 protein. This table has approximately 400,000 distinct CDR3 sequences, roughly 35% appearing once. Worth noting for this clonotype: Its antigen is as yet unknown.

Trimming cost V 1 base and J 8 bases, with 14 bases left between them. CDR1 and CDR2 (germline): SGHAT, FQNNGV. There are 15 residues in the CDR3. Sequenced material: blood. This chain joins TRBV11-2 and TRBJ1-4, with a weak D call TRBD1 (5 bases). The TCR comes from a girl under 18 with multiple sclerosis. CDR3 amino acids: CASSLGGGVNEKLFF. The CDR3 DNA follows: TGTGCCAGCAGCTTAGGGGGCGGTGTAAACGAAAAACTGTTTTTT. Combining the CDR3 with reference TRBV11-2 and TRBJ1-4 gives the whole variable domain EAGVAQSPRYKIIEKRQSVAFWCNPISGHATLYWYQQILGQGPKLLIQFQNNGVVDDSQLPKDRFSAERLKGVDSTLKIQPAKLEDSAVYLCASSLGGGVNEKLFFGSGTQLSVL.